These 5 T cell receptor beta chains share one sample of origin, sequenced in a study of blood T cell repertoires in COVID-19. Produced via immunoSEQ multiplex PCR; TCRdb's table is partial and in-frame only. The data contain 200,000 to 250,000 clones, just under 85% of them seen just once; the ten biggest clones take up approximately 15%. Sequencing was performed on PBMCs or T cells enriched from blood (not recorded which). Source of these receptors: a middle-aged man who had recovered from COVID-19.

V usage is TRBV7-3 and J usage is TRBJ2-3; tentatively, D is TRBD2 (5 bases). The CDR3 is made up of 13 amino acids. Per germline, CDR1 SGHTA and CDR2 FQGTGA. V lost 3 bases and J lost 5, with 9 bases in between. CDR3: CASSFGGGDTQYF. The DNA of the CDR3 is TGTGCCAGCAGCTTCGGAGGTGGAGATACGCAGTATTTT.

The V call is TRBV6-5, the J call TRBJ1-4; 8 bases are a match to TRBD1. The CDR3 has 14 residues. V shed 6 bases, J shed 3 bases, and the junction held 3 bases outside the gene matches. Per the germline V gene, CDR1 is MNHEY and CDR2 is SVGAGI. CDR3 sequence: CASRVDRANEKLFF. The CDR3 region has the DNA TGTGCCAGCAGAGTGGACAGGGCTAATGAAAAACTGTTTTTT.

The chain joins TRBV2 to TRBJ2-1; TRBD2 might be the D (5 bases). The length of the CDR3 is 14 residues. Germline lookup yields CDR1 SNHLY and CDR2 FYNNEI. Trimming removed 2 bases at V and 9 bases at J, with 14 bases between. The CDR3 loop reads CASSERERAGEQFF. In DNA form, the CDR3 reads TGTGCCAGCAGTGAAAGGGAAAGGGCGGGTGAGCAGTTCTTC.

V usage is TRBV10-3 and J usage is TRBJ1-1, with D possibly TRBD1 on 5 matching bases. CDR1 and CDR2 (germline): ENHRY, SYGVKD. The length of the CDR3 is 13 residues. The V and J ends lost 6 bases and 3 bases respectively, with 11 bases between them. For the CDR3, the DNA is TGTGCCATCAGAAGTACGGGGGACACTGAAGCTTTCTTT. It is translated as CAIRSTGDTEAFF.

The chain carries TRBV18 and TRBJ1-3; 7 bases line up with TRBD1. J lost 2 bases, V lost 3 bases, and 4 bases had no gene match. CDR3 size: 15 residues. Germline values: CDR1 KGHSH, CDR2 LQKENI. The CDR3 reads CASSPRQGAGNTIYF. CDR3 DNA sequence: TGTGCCAGCTCACCGAGACAGGGAGCTGGAAACACCATATATTTT.